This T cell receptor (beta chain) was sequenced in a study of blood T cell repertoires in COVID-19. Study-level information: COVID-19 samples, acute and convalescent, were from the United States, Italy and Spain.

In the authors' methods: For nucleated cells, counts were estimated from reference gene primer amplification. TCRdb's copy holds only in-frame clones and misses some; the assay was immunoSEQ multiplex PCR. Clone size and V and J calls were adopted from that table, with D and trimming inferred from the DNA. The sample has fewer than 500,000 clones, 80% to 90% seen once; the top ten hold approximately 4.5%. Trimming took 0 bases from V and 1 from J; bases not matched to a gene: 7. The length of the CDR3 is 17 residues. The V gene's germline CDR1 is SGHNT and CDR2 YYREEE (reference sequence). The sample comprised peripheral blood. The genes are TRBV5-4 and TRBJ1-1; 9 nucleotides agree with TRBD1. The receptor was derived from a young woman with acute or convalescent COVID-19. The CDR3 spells CASSLGPGQGGNTEAFF. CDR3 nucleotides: TGTGCCAGCAGCTTGGGTCCGGGACAGGGAGGGAACACTGAAGCTTTCTTT.